A single sample gave rise to the 14 T cell receptor beta chains below, sequenced in a study of radiation and T cells in renal cell carcinoma. This table comes from immunoSEQ multiplex PCR, and its TCRdb copy is limited to in-frame clones, with some not included. The sample has roughly 150,000 clones, roughly 87% seen once. Time point meaning: blood 2 weeks post-SBRT. Documented treatment: 15 Gy SBRT to primary tumor, nephrectomy 4 weeks later. The specimen was blood, collected from a patient whose treatment included radiotherapy and nephrectomy. These receptors were taken from a woman between 45 and 60 years old with renal cell carcinoma.

The V and J genes are TRBV20-1 and TRBJ1-1; the D gene is possibly TRBD1 (6 bases). Germline V gene lookup returns CDR1 DFQATT and CDR2 SNEGSKA (reference sequence). The V end lost 6 bases, the J end lost 8 bases, and 13 bases lay between the germline ends. The CDR3 runs 11 residues. The CDR3: CSAKGEREAFF. For the CDR3, the DNA is TGCAGTGCCAAGGGGGAGAGGGAAGCTTTCTTT.

The chain has TRBV29-1 and TRBJ1-2; D is possibly TRBD1 (5 bases). V was cut by 5 bases and J by 0 bases, with 16 bases left in between. Germline loops: CDR1 SQVTM, CDR2 ANQGSEA. CDR3 length equals 15 residues. This chain's CDR3 is CSVWSAGIANYGYTF. The CDR3 nucleotides read TGCAGCGTTTGGTCGGCAGGGATAGCTAACTATGGCTACACCTTC.

This clone was observed a single time. This sequence joins TRBV7-8 and TRBJ2-7, with 9 nucleotides matching TRBD2. This CDR3 region has 16 residues. CDR1 and CDR2 from the germline V gene are SGHVS and FQNEAQ. Trimming at V came to 5 bases and at J to 2 bases, leaving 10 bases not matched to a gene. CDR3 in amino acids: CASSDRGAGGTYEQYF. The CDR3 DNA reads as TGTGCCAGCAGCGACAGAGGAGCGGGGGGAACCTACGAGCAGTACTTC.

The V and J genes are TRBV6-1 and TRBJ2-1, with 8 bases aligning to TRBD2. J lost 6 bases, V lost 3 bases, and 10 bases had no gene match. Germline CDR1 and CDR2: MNHNS and SASEGT. This CDR3 has 16 amino acids. The DNA of the CDR3 is TGTGCCAGCAGTGATACGCCGGGGGGGCCCGGCAATGAGCAGTTCTTC. As protein: CASSDTPGGPGNEQFF.

The chain couples TRBV6-1 to TRBJ2-5; D uncertain. V was shortened by 7 bases and J by 0 bases, with 12 bases between the two germline ends. Germline CDR1 MNHNS, CDR2 SASEGT. The CDR3 is 14 amino acids. CDR3 sequence (DNA): TGTGCCAGCATAAGACGGCGAAACCAAGAGACCCAGTACTTC. Translating gives CASIRRRNQETQYF.

The J gene is TRBJ2-1, the V gene TRBV9; 9 nucleotides align to TRBD2. CDR3 length equals 15 residues. Germline V gene data show CDR1 as SGDLS and CDR2 as YYNGEE. With 4 bases clipped from V and 5 bases from J, the junction kept 7 bases outside the gene matches. CDR3 in amino acids: CASSPRVAGDNEQFF. The CDR3 DNA is TGTGCCAGCAGCCCTCGGGTAGCGGGGGACAATGAGCAGTTCTTC.

The count of this clone is one. The gene calls are TRBV18 and TRBJ2-3; 16 bases fit TRBD2. There are 19 residues in the CDR3. After removal of 8 bases from V and 5 bases from J, the junction contained 16 bases not matched to a gene. Germline V gene data show CDR1 as KGHSH and CDR2 as LQKENI. The CDR3 nucleotides read TGTGCCAGCACCCCATCGGGACTAGCGGGGGGGGTCCATGGAGATACGCAGTATTTT. This gives the protein CASTPSGLAGGVHGDTQYF.

This clone has a single count. The CDR3 coding sequence is TGTGCCAGCAGCCGAAGGGGTATTTCTGGAAACACCATATATTTT. Translating it yields CASSRRGISGNTIYF. The V gene is TRBV7-2, the J gene TRBJ1-3, with D possibly TRBD1 on 5 matching bases. Germline CDR1 and CDR2: SGHTA and FQGNSA. Trimming removed 5 bases at V and 1 base at J, with 12 bases between. The CDR3 is 15 amino acids.

The chain has TRBV19 and TRBJ1-1; no reliable D call. The CDR3 extends over 13 amino acids. The ends were cut back, 3 bases at V and 2 bases at J, with 7 bases in the middle. Germline CDR1 LNHDA, CDR2 SQIVND (reference sequence). Here the CDR3 reads CASSMSTNTEAFF. In nucleotides, the CDR3 is TGTGCCAGTAGTATGTCAACAAACACTGAAGCTTTCTTT.

The chain couples TRBV6-6 to TRBJ1-2; D unclear. The germline gives CDR1 MNHNY, CDR2 SVGAGI (reference sequence). The V and J ends lost 0 bases and 3 bases respectively, with 8 bases between them. The CDR3 is made up of 14 amino acids. DNA for the CDR3: TGTGCCAGCAGTTACTCGTCCGGGGACTATGGCTACACCTTC. Protein sequence: CASSYSSGDYGYTF.

V and J are TRBV6-5 and TRBJ1-5; the D gene is possibly TRBD1 (6 bases). Trimming took off 6 bases at V and 4 bases at J, with 13 bases between the two ends. The CDR3 is made up of 14 amino acids. The germline CDR1 and CDR2 sequences are MNHEY and SVGAGI. The CDR3 spells CASSQQGWNQPQHF. The CDR3 nucleotides read TGTGCCAGCAGCCAACAGGGTTGGAATCAGCCCCAGCATTTT.

The chain's CDR3 is CASSYSGNYGYTF. CDR3 coding DNA: TGTGCCAGCAGTTACTCGGGGAACTATGGCTACACCTTC. The chain carries TRBV6-5 and TRBJ1-2, with no clear D. V lost 0 bases to trimming and J lost 2 bases, with 4 bases between them. Per germline, CDR1 MNHEY and CDR2 SVGAGI. The CDR3 is 13 amino acids.

The chain combines TRBV2 with TRBJ1-5; 7 nucleotides match TRBD1. The germline V gene has CDR1 SNHLY and CDR2 FYNNEI. The ends lost 7 bases at V and 6 bases at J; junction bases unmatched: 6. This CDR3 is 13 amino acids long. CDR3 DNA sequence: TGTGCCAGCAACCGACAGGGTAGTCAGCCCCAGCATTTT. It translates to CASNRQGSQPQHF.

The genes are TRBV5-1 and TRBJ1-2, with TRBD1 matching over 8 bases. Germline trimming cut 9 bases from V and 8 bases from J; bases unmatched to any gene: 15. CDR3 length: 14 residues. The germline gives CDR1 SGHRS, CDR2 YFSETQ. CDR3 region: CATARTRGLGGYTF. CDR3 sequence (DNA): TGCGCCACCGCGAGAACCAGGGGGCTTGGAGGCTACACCTTC.